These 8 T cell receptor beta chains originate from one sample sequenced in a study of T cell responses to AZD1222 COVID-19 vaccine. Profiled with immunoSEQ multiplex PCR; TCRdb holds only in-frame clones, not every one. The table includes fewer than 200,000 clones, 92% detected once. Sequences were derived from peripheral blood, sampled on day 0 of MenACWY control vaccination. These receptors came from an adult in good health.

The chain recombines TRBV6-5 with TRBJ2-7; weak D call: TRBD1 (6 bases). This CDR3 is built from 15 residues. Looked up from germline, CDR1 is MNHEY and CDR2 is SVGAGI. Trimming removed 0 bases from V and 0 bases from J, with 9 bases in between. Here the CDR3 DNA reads TGTGCCAGCAGTTACTCCCACAGGGCCTCCTACGAGCAGTACTTC. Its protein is CASSYSHRASYEQYF.

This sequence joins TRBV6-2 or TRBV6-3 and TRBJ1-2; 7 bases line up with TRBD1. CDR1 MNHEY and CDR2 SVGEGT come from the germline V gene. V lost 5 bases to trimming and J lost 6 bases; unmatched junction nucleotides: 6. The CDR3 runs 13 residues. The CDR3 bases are TGTGCCAGCAGTACGACAGGGTGGGATGGCTACACCTTC. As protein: CASSTTGWDGYTF.

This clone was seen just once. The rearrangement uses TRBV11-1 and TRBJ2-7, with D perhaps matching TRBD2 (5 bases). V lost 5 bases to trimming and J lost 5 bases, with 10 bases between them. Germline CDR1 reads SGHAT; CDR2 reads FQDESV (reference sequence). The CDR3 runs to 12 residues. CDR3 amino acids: CASSREGHEQYF. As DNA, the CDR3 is TGTGCCAGCAGCCGTGAGGGCCACGAGCAGTACTTC.

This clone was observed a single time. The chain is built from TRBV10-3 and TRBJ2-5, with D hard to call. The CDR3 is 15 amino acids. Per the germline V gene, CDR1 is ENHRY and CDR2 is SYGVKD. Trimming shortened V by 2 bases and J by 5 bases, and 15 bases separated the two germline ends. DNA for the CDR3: TGTGCCATCAGTGAGCAAGTTGGCGTAGAGGAGACCCAGTACTTC. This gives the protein CAISEQVGVEETQYF.

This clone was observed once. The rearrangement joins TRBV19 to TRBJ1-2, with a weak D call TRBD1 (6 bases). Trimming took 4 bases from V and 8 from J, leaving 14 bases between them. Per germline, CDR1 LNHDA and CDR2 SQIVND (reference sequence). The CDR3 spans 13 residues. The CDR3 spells CASSKDSHGGYTF. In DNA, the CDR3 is TGTGCCAGTAGTAAGGACAGCCACGGGGGCTACACCTTC.

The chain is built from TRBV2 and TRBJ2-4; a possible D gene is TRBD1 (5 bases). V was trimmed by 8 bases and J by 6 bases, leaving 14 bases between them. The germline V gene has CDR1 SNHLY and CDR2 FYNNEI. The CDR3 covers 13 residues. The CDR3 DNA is TGTGCCAGCGCCCAAGGGGCTGGAAACATTCAGTACTTC. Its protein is CASAQGAGNIQYF.

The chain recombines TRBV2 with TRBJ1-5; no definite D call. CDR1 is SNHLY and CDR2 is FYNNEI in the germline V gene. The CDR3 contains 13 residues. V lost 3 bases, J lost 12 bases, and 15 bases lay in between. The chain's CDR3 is CASSDDLAPLQHF. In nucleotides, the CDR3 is TGTGCCAGCAGTGACGACCTTGCCCCGCTCCAGCATTTT. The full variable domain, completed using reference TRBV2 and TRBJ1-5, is EPEVTQTPSHQVTQMGQEVILRCVPISNHLYFYWYRQILGQKVEFLVSFYNNEISEKSEIFDDQFSVERPDGSNFTLKIRSTKLEDSAMYFCASSDDLAPLQHFGDGTRLSIL.

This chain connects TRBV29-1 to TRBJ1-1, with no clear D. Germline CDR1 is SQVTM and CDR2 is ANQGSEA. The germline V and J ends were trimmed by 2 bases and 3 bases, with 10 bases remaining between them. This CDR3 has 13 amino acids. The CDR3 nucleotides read TGCAGCGTTGAATCAAGTCAACACACTGAAGCTTTCTTT. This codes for CSVESSQHTEAFF.